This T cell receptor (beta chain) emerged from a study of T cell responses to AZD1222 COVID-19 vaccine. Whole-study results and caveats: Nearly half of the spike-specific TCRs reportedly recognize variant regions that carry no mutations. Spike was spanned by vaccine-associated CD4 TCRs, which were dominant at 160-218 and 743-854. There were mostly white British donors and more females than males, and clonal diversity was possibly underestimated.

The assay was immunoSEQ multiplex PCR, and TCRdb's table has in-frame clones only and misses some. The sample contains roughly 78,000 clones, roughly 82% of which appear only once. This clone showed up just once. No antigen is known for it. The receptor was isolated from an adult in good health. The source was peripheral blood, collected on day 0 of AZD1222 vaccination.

For the CDR3, the DNA is TGTGCCAGCAGCTTAGCCCCTGCAGGCGTCACAGATACGCAGTATTTT. Translated: CASSLAPAGVTDTQYF. The rearrangement joins TRBV7-2 to TRBJ2-3, with no clear D. Trimming stripped 0 bases from V and 2 bases from J, with 12 bases between. Germline-derived CDR1 and CDR2 are SGHTA and FQGNSA. CDR3 length equals 16 residues.